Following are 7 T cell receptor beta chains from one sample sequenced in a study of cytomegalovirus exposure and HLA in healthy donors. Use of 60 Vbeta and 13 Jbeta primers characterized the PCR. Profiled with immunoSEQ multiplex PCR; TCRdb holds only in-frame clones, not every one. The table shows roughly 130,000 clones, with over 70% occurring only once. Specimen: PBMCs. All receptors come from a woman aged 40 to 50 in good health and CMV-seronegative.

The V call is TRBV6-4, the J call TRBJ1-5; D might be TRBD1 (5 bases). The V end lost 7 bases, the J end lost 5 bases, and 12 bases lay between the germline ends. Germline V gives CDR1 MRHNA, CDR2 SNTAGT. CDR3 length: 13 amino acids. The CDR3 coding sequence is TGTGCCAGCACCCGACAGCCTGATCAGCCCCAGCATTTT. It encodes CASTRQPDQPQHF.

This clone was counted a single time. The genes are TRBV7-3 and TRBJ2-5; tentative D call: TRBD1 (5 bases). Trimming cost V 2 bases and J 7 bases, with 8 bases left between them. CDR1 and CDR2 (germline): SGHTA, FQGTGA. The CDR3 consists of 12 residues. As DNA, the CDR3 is TGTGCCAGCAGCTTAGAAAGGGGGACCCAGTACTTC. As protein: CASSLERGTQYF.

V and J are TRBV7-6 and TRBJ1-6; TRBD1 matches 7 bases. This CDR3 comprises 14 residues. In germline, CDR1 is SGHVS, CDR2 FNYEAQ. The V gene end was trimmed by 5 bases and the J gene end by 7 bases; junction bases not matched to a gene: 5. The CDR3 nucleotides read TGTGCCAGCAGCCAATCGACAGGGAATTCACCCCTCCACTTT. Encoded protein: CASSQSTGNSPLHF.

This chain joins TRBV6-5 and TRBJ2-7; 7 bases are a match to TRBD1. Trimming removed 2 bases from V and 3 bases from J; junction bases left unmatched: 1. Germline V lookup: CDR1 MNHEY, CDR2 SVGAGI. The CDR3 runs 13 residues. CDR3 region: CASSYAGGYEQYF. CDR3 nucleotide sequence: TGTGCCAGCAGTTACGCAGGGGGCTACGAGCAGTACTTC.

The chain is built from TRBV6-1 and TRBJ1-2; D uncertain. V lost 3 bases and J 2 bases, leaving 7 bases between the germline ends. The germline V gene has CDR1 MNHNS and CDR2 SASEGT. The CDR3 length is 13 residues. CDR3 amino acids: CASSEAGNYGYTF. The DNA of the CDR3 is TGTGCCAGCAGTGAGGCGGGAAACTATGGCTACACCTTC.

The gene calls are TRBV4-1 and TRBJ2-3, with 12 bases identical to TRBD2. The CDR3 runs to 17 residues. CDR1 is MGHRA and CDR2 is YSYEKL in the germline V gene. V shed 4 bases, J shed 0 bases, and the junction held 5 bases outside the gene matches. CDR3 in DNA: TGCGCCAGCAGCCCATTTCTAGCGGGGGGGAGCACAGATACGCAGTATTTT. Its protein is CASSPFLAGGSTDTQYF.

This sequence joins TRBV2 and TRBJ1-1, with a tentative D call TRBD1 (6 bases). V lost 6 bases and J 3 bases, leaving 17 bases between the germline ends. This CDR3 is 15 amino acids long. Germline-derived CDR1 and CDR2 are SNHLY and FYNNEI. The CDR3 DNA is TGTGCCAGCAGAGAGGGTGCAGGGGCGGACACTGAAGCTTTCTTT. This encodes CASREGAGADTEAFF.